The clone carrying this T cell receptor beta chain was detected a few times. This entry comes from a study of T cells in Graves' hyperthyroidism and ophthalmopathy. TCR beta CDR3 sequences were amplified from RNA transcripts. HTBI primers drove first-round RT-PCR of the TCR CDR3. TCRdb itself ran the multiplex PCR reads through MiXCR, one entry per CDR3 protein. The sample lists over 500,000 distinct CDR3 sequences, 11% to 15% occurring once. V gave up 0 bases and J gave up 5 bases; unmatched junction bases: 13. The germline V gene encodes CDR1 PRHDT and CDR2 FYEKMQ (reference sequence). The CDR3 consists of 17 residues.

This sequence was found in a woman in her 40s with Graves' hyperthyroidism. The V call is TRBV13, the J call TRBJ2-7; TRBD2 matches at 7 bases. Material: blood. The CDR3 reads CASSLGAWEGPLDEQYF. In nucleotides, the CDR3 is TGTGCCAGCAGCTTAGGGGCGTGGGAGGGCCCTCTGGACGAGCAGTACTTC.